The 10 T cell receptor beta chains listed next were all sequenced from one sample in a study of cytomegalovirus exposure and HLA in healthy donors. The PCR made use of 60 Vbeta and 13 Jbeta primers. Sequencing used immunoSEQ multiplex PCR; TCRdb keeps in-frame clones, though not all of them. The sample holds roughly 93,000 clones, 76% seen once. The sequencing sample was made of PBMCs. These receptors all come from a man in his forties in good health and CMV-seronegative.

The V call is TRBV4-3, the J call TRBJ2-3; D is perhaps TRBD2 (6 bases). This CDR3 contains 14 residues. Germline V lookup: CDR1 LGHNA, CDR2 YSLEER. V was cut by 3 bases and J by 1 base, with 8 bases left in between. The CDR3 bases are TGCGCCAGCAGCCACGGGAGTGGCACAGATACGCAGTATTTT. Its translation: CASSHGSGTDTQYF.

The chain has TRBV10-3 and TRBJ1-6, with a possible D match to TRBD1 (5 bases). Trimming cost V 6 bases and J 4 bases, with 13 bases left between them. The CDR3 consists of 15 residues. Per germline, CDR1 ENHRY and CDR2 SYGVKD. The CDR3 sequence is CAISSRQSYNSPLHF. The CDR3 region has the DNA TGTGCCATCAGCTCCCGACAGAGTTATAATTCACCCCTCCACTTT.

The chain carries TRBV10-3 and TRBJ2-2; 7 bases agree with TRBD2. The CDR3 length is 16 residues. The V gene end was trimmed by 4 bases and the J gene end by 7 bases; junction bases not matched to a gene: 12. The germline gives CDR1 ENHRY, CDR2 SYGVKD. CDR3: CAISGGRGAGGGELFF. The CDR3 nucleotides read TGTGCCATCAGTGGAGGGAGGGGTGCCGGAGGCGGGGAGCTGTTTTTT.

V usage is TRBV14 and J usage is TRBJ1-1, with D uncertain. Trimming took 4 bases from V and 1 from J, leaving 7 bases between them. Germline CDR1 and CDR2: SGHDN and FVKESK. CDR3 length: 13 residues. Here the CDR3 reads CASSPSGNTEAFF. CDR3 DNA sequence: TGTGCCAGCAGCCCTTCGGGGAACACTGAAGCTTTCTTT. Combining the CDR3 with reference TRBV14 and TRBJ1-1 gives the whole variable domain EAGVTQFPSHSVIEKGQTVTLRCDPISGHDNLYWYRRVMGKEIKFLLHFVKESKQDESGMPNNRFLAERTGGTYSTLKVQPAELEDSGVYFCASSPSGNTEAFFGQGTRLTVV.

CDR3 coding DNA: TGTGCCAGTAGTGGGAGATACATGGGTGTGATGTTCTCTGAAGCTTTCTTT. This gives the protein CASSGRYMGVMFSEAFF. The chain carries TRBV19 and TRBJ1-1; D gene uncertain. The CDR3 runs to 17 residues. Germline CDR1 and CDR2: LNHDA and SQIVND (reference sequence). V was clipped by 5 bases and J by 6 bases, with 25 bases between them. The full variable domain, with the rest looked up from reference TRBV19 and TRBJ1-1, is DGGITQSPKYLFRKEGQNVTLSCEQNLNHDAMYWYRQDPGQGLRLIYYSQIVNDFQKGDIAEGYSVSREKKESFPLTVTSAQKNPTAFYLCASSGRYMGVMFSEAFFGQGTRLTVV.

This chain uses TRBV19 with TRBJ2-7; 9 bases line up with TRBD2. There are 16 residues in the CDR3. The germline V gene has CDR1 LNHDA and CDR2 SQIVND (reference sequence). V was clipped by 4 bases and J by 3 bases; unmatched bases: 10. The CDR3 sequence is CASSRGELAGIYEQYF. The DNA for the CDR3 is TGTGCCAGTAGTAGGGGCGAACTAGCGGGCATCTACGAGCAGTACTTC. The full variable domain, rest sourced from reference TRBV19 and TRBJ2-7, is DGGITQSPKYLFRKEGQNVTLSCEQNLNHDAMYWYRQDPGQGLRLIYYSQIVNDFQKGDIAEGYSVSREKKESFPLTVTSAQKNPTAFYLCASSRGELAGIYEQYFGPGTRLTVT.

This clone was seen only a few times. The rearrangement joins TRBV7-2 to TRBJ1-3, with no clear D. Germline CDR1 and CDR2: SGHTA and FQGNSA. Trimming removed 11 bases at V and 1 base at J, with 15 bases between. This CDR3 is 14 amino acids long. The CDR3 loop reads CASKYLASGNTIYF. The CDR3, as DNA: TGTGCCTCTAAGTATTTAGCGTCTGGAAACACCATATATTTT.

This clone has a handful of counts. The CDR3 bases are TGTGCCAGCAGTTACGCTAGCGGGGGGGCAGAGACCCAGTACTTC. Protein sequence: CASSYASGGAETQYF. The rearrangement joins TRBV6-6 to TRBJ2-5; 12 positions agree with TRBD2. The V gene's germline CDR1 is MNHNY and CDR2 SVGAGI (reference sequence). V lost 2 bases to trimming and J lost 4 bases; unmatched junction nucleotides: 2. The CDR3 is made up of 15 amino acids.

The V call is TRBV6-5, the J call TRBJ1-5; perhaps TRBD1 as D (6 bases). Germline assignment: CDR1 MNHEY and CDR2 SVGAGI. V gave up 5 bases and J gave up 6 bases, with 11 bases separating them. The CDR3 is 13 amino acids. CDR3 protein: CASSRQQGQPQHF. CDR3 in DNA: TGTGCCAGCAGTCGACAACAGGGTCAGCCCCAGCATTTT.

The CDR3 loop reads CASSPSGQGSYGYTF. The CDR3 nucleotides read TGCGCCAGCAGCCCGTCGGGACAGGGTTCCTATGGCTACACCTTC. This chain connects TRBV4-3 to TRBJ1-2; 9 bases agree with TRBD1. Losses at the gene ends were 4 bases for V and 4 bases for J; bases not matched to a gene: 7. Per germline, CDR1 LGHNA and CDR2 YSLEER. The CDR3 contains 15 residues.